This entry describes one T cell receptor beta chain. Its matching antigen is unknown. Anyone treated within the previous three months was excluded. This specimen belongs to a study of resident and recirculating memory T cells in vitiligo. In the study overall: Whole samples, not sorted cells, were homogenized and used for genomic DNA extraction.

Trimming removed 6 bases at V and 4 bases at J, with 12 bases between. The CDR3 is 13 residues long. The germline CDR1 and CDR2 sequences are SEHNR and FQNEAQ (reference sequence). Notes on the study in general: No unique dominant TCR clone was found in vitiligo lesions. Non-conserved TCRs across sites and patients suggested distinct clones per lesion.

Data came from immunoSEQ multiplex PCR; TCRdb stores just in-frame clones and leaves some out. In the table there are around 38,000 clones, around 90% of which are singletons. Sequencing input: blood. This clonotype originated in a male donor with vitiligo. The chain joins TRBV7-9 to TRBJ1-2; D gene unclear. CDR3 residues: CASSPMSGYGYTF. In DNA, the CDR3 is TGTGCCAGCAGTCCTATGTCCGGCTATGGCTACACCTTC.